These 10 T cell receptor beta chains share one sample of origin, sequenced in a study of T-cell reconstitution after alpha-beta-depleted transplantation in children. Preparation of the TCRbeta library used unique molecular identifiers. In TCRdb, the PCR reads were re-called with MiXCR into one record per CDR3 protein. The data contain around 490,000 distinct CDR3 sequences, 11% of them seen just once; the ten biggest clones take up 12% to 15%. The input for sequencing was PBMCs, mostly from graft donor cells, taken 180 days after TCRalphabeta/CD19-depleted stem cell transplant. The source is a female patient aged 2-9 years who had a stem cell transplant for aplastic anemia, so the T cells may come from the graft donor.

The chain joins TRBV7-9 to TRBJ2-5; TRBD2 aligns across 7 bases. The CDR3 loop spans 14 amino acids. Trimming cost V 3 bases and J 7 bases; bases outside gene matches: 8. Germline V lookup: CDR1 SEHNR, CDR2 FQNEAQ (reference sequence). CDR3 residues: CASSFPGRGVTQYF. The DNA for the CDR3 is TGTGCCAGCAGCTTCCCAGGGAGGGGTGTGACCCAGTACTTC.

This clonotype came up a few times. The chain uses TRBV10-3 and TRBJ2-7, with D possibly being TRBD1 (5 bases). V dropped 5 bases and J dropped 1 base, with 9 bases sitting between them. Germline-derived CDR1 and CDR2 are ENHRY and SYGVKD. The CDR3 totals 13 residues. CDR3 coding DNA: TGTGCCATCAGTCTTGACAGTTCCTACGAGCAGTACGTC. Residues: CAISLDSSYEQYV.

This clonotype was seen a handful of times. V usage is TRBV7-2 and J usage is TRBJ1-2; tentatively, D is TRBD1 (6 bases). Germline CDR1 SGHTA, CDR2 FQGNSA. This CDR3 contains 16 residues. Deletions cut 2 bases from V and 0 bases from J, with 13 bases between. The CDR3 here is CASSLRYRASNYGYTF. The CDR3 nucleotides are TGTGCCAGCAGCTTACGTTACAGGGCTTCTAACTATGGCTACACCTTC.

There are a few counts of this clonotype. This chain joins TRBV12-3 or TRBV12-4 and TRBJ1-1; TRBD1 might be the D (6 bases). Between the trimmed V and J ends, which lost 3 bases and 6 bases, there was a span of 14 bases. The CDR3 extends over 14 amino acids. CDR3 loop: CASSFNAGAAEAFF. The CDR3 DNA sequence: TGTGCCAGCAGTTTTAACGCAGGGGCCGCTGAAGCTTTCTTT.

The chain links TRBV28 to TRBJ2-7; perhaps TRBD1 as D (6 bases). Germline CDR1 MDHEN, CDR2 SYDVKM. The CDR3 runs to 13 residues. The ends were cut back, 3 bases at V and 6 bases at J, with 12 bases in the middle. CDR3 bases: TGTGCCAGCAGTTTCACGGACAGCCTCGAGCAGTACTTC. Translating it yields CASSFTDSLEQYF.

V gene TRBV12-3 or TRBV12-4 combines with J gene TRBJ2-3; a weak D match, TRBD1 (6 bases). The V end was cut by 9 bases, the J end by 0 bases, with 13 bases between. The CDR3 spans 14 residues. The CDR3 DNA reads TGTGCCAGTAGGAGGACAGACAGCACAGATACGCAGTATTTT. Residues: CASRRTDSTDTQYF.

V and J are TRBV29-1 and TRBJ2-7; 8 nucleotides line up with TRBD2. V lost 5 bases and J lost 2; bases outside the gene matches: 5. This CDR3 region has 13 residues. Germline CDR1 and CDR2: SQVTM and ANQGSEA. The CDR3, as DNA: TGCAGCGTTCTTAAGACTAGCGCCTACGAGCAGTACTTC. The encoded protein is CSVLKTSAYEQYF.

The chain is built from TRBV6-1 and TRBJ1-4; D remains ambiguous. The V end was cut by 7 bases, the J end by 8 bases, with 11 bases between. In germline, CDR1 is MNHNS, CDR2 SASEGT. This CDR3 has 12 residues. CDR3 in DNA: TGTGCCAGCACAAGGGAACGCGAAAAACTGTTTTTT. This gives the protein CASTREREKLFF.

This chain uses TRBV6-2 or TRBV6-3 with TRBJ2-3; 12 bases fit TRBD2. This CDR3 is built from 17 residues. The trim removed 2 bases at V and 3 bases at J, leaving 6 bases unmatched. Germline V CDR1 and CDR2: MNHEY, SVGEGT. The DNA of the CDR3 is TGTGCCAGCAGTTACCCCGGACTAGCGGGAAGGACAGATACGCAGTATTTT. Its protein product is CASSYPGLAGRTDTQYF.

This clonotype has more than one count but fewer than ten. This chain joins TRBV3-1 and TRBJ2-6; unclear D gene. The CDR3 runs 15 residues. Germline V gives CDR1 LGHDT, CDR2 YNNKEL (reference sequence). V was pared by 3 bases and J by 0 bases, with 6 bases between. The CDR3 nucleotides read TGTGCCAGCAGCCAGCGATTCTCTGGGGCCAACGTCCTGACTTTC. It is translated as CASSQRFSGANVLTF.